This is a list of T cell receptor beta chains from one sample in a study of blood T cells in healthy people across ages. TCRdb analysed the 5' RACE reads with MiXCR anew, one entry per CDR3 protein. The data show more than 650,000 distinct CDR3 sequences, with roughly 24% seen just once and 2.5% to 3.5% held by the top ten. The sample was also linked to a second study, of T cells of mothers and their children.

Sequenced material: blood. All receptors come from a boy aged 10-17 years in good health. Each CDR3 is given with its conserved first and last residue. Each record gives: J gene, clone size, D gene, V gene, CDR3 protein, CDR3 DNA. D genes are given only for firm matches. Rows give clone size only sometimes, using once, few, many, or a class for an expanded clone.

>TRBJ2-7|NA|NA|TRBV5-1
CASSPQAGNSYEQYF
TGCGCCAGCAGCCCCCAGGCGGGAAACTCCTACGAGCAGTACTTC
>TRBJ2-1|NA|NA|TRBV20-1
CSASWSEKGNEQFF
TGCAGTGCTAGTTGGTCCGAGAAGGGCAATGAGCAGTTCTTC
>TRBJ2-5|few|TRBD2|TRBV9
CASSGGLAGGLQETQYF
TGTGCCAGCAGCGGGGGACTAGCGGGGGGCCTCCAAGAGACCCAGTACTTC
>TRBJ1-2|NA|NA|TRBV7-2
CASSLDRARWDGYGYTF
TGTGCCAGCAGCTTAGACAGGGCCCGGTGGGACGGCTATGGCTACACCTTC
>TRBJ2-7|NA|NA|TRBV10-3
CAISAQGTNYEQYF
TGTGCCATCAGCGCGCAGGGAACAAACTACGAGCAGTACTTC
>TRBJ2-3|NA|TRBD2|TRBV12-3/TRBV12-4
CASTQSGDPTDTQYF
TGTGCCAGCACTCAAAGCGGGGATCCCACAGATACGCAGTATTTT
>TRBJ1-1|few|NA|TRBV29-1
CSVENVNTEAFF
TGCAGCGTTGAAAACGTGAACACTGAAGCTTTCTTT
>TRBJ2-7|NA|TRBD1|TRBV5-1
CASSLGWDRGGEQYF
TGCGCCAGCAGCTTGGGTTGGGACAGGGGTGGAGAGCAGTACTTC
>TRBJ2-2|NA|TRBD1|TRBV7-3
CASSQTGFGTGELFF
TGTGCCAGCAGCCAGACAGGGTTCGGCACCGGGGAGCTGTTTTTT
>TRBJ2-5|NA|NA|TRBV28
CASSPPGKPEETQYF
TGTGCCAGCAGTCCCCCGGGGAAGCCGGAAGAGACCCAGTACTTC
>TRBJ2-4|few|NA|TRBV12-3/TRBV12-4
CASSPGPLGNIQYF
TGTGCCAGCAGTCCCGGACCCCTGGGGAACATTCAGTACTTC
>TRBJ2-1|NA|TRBD2|TRBV2
CASYPGGYNEQFF
TGTGCCAGCTACCCGGGGGGCTACAATGAGCAGTTCTTC
>TRBJ1-5|NA|NA|TRBV6-1
CASRQGGQPQHF
TGTGCCAGCAGACAGGGAGGACAGCCCCAGCATTTT
>TRBJ1-5|NA|NA|TRBV12-3/TRBV12-4
CASGDWRYSNQPQHF
TGTGCCAGCGGAGACTGGAGGTATAGCAATCAGCCCCAGCATTTT
>TRBJ2-7|NA|NA|TRBV11-3
CASSLDHGSSYEQYF
TGTGCCAGCAGCCTAGATCATGGATCCTCCTACGAGCAGTACTTC
>TRBJ2-7|NA|NA|TRBV5-1
CASSWGASYEQYF
TGCGCCAGCAGCTGGGGGGCCAGCTACGAGCAGTACTTC
>TRBJ2-1|NA|TRBD1|TRBV7-9
CASSLQNRGVGQFF
TGTGCCAGCAGCTTACAGAACAGGGGAGTCGGGCAGTTCTTC
>TRBJ2-3|few|TRBD1|TRBV5-1
CASSSGLRQGLTDTQYF
TGCGCCAGCAGCTCGGGCCTCCGACAGGGCCTCACAGATACGCAGTATTTT
>TRBJ2-2|NA|NA|TRBV7-2
CASSLVGFTGELFF
TGTGCCAGCAGCTTAGTAGGCTTCACCGGGGAGCTGTTTTTT
>TRBJ2-7|few|NA|TRBV15
CATSQTGSSSYEQYF
TGTGCCACCTCCCAGACCGGTTCGAGCTCCTACGAGCAGTACTTC
>TRBJ2-5|few|NA|TRBV21-1
CASSNQVGLWEQKETQYF
TGTGCCAGCAGCAATCAGGTTGGGTTGTGGGAACAGAAAGAGACCCAGTACTTC
>TRBJ1-2|few|NA|TRBV10-3
CAIGGHLANYGYTF
TGTGCCATCGGCGGACATCTCGCTAACTATGGCTACACCTTC
>TRBJ1-5|NA|NA|TRBV12-3/TRBV12-4
CASSPSGGYSNQPQHF
TGTGCCAGCAGTCCCTCGGGGGGATATAGCAATCAGCCCCAGCATTTT
>TRBJ2-1|NA|TRBD2|TRBV9
CASSVSGGVTYNEQFF
TGTGCCAGCAGCGTGAGCGGGGGGGTAACCTACAATGAGCAGTTCTTC
>TRBJ2-1|few|TRBD2|TRBV6-1
CASSALAGGSYNEQFF
TGTGCCAGCAGTGCGCTAGCGGGGGGTTCCTACAATGAGCAGTTCTTC
>TRBJ2-5|few|NA|TRBV6-5
CASIRGQHQETQYF
TGTGCCAGCATAAGGGGCCAACACCAAGAGACCCAGTACTTC
>TRBJ2-7|few|TRBD1|TRBV13
CASSFKTGADEQYF
TGTGCCAGCAGTTTCAAGACAGGGGCCGACGAGCAGTACTTC
>TRBJ1-2|few|NA|TRBV2
CASSAAGGVNYGYTF
TGTGCCAGCAGTGCAGCAGGAGGGGTCAACTATGGCTACACCTTC
>TRBJ2-1|NA|NA|TRBV5-1
CASSIQPPPDNEQFF
TGCGCCAGCAGCATACAGCCACCTCCCGACAATGAGCAGTTCTTC
>TRBJ1-5|few|NA|TRBV7-4
CASTLAGGNQPQHF
TGTGCCAGCACCCTGGCAGGCGGCAATCAGCCCCAGCATTTT
>TRBJ2-5|few|NA|TRBV7-9
CASSLNFGVKETQYF
TGTGCCAGCAGCTTGAATTTTGGGGTAAAAGAGACCCAGTACTTC
>TRBJ2-1|few|TRBD2|TRBV9
CASRASGVNEQFF
TGTGCCAGCAGAGCTAGCGGGGTGAACGAGCAGTTCTTC
>TRBJ2-3|few|TRBD1|TRBV20-1
CSARDRVSSTDTQYF
TGCAGTGCCAGGGACAGGGTTTCTTCCACAGATACGCAGTATTTT
>TRBJ2-7|NA|NA|TRBV10-2
CASSGIRSYEQYF
TGCGCCAGCAGTGGTATCAGGTCCTACGAGCAGTACTTC
>TRBJ2-3|few|NA|TRBV7-2
CASSFGDTDTQYF
TGTGCCAGCAGCTTCGGGGACACAGATACGCAGTATTTT
>TRBJ2-1|NA|TRBD1|TRBV3-1
CASSQDAQGDVEQFF
TGTGCCAGCAGCCAAGATGCCCAGGGGGATGTTGAGCAGTTCTTC
>TRBJ2-2|NA|NA|TRBV20-1
CSATPSGAGELFF
TGCAGTGCAACTCCAAGTGGGGCCGGGGAGCTGTTTTTT
>TRBJ2-1|NA|NA|TRBV7-2
CAGTRRLGGNEQFF
TGTGCCGGCACCCGGCGACTGGGGGGCAATGAGCAGTTCTTC
>TRBJ1-4|NA|NA|TRBV10-3
CAISPLRATNEKLFF
TGTGCCATCAGTCCCCTCCGGGCAACTAATGAAAAACTGTTTTTT
>TRBJ2-7|NA|TRBD2|TRBV29-1
CSAIAGISSYEQYF
TGCAGCGCCATAGCGGGGATAAGCTCCTACGAGCAGTACTTC
>TRBJ2-1|few|TRBD2|TRBV2
CASSAGTMRYNEQFF
TGTGCCAGCAGTGCCGGGACTATGAGGTACAATGAGCAGTTCTTC
>TRBJ2-1|NA|NA|TRBV6-5
CASSYSVRGATREQFF
TGTGCCAGCAGTTACTCGGTCAGGGGGGCTACACGCGAGCAGTTCTTC